These T cell receptor beta chains were read from a single sample in a study of blood T cell repertoires in COVID-19. Sequencing was performed with immunoSEQ multiplex PCR; in TCRdb, only in-frame clones are kept and a portion is missing. The sample carries fewer than 250,000 clones, approximately 84% recorded once. The sequencing sample was made of peripheral blood. Source of these receptors: a man between 50 and 59 years old with acute or convalescent COVID-19. Both conserved end residues are part of each CDR3. The D gene is left open where the match is weak. Where a row states a size, it is once, few, many or the class of an expanded clone; other rows omit it.

V	size	J	D	CDR3	DNA
TRBV2	-	TRBJ1-1	TRBD1	CATTQGFRTEAFF	TGTGCCACTACACAGGGGTTTCGCACTGAAGCTTTCTTT
TRBV10-3	-	TRBJ1-1	TRBD1	CAISESRTGAKDTEAFF	TGTGCCATCAGTGAGTCGCGGACAGGGGCGAAGGACACTGAAGCTTTCTTT
TRBV10-3	few	TRBJ2-7	-	CAIRGNGEQYF	TGTGCCATCCGGGGTAACGGCGAGCAGTACTTC
TRBV9	once	TRBJ2-4	-	CASSVTGAKNIQYF	TGTGCCAGCAGCGTCACAGGAGCCAAAAACATTCAGTACTTC
TRBV11-2	-	TRBJ1-4	-	CASSSGHDEKLFF	TGTGCCAGCAGCTCGGGACACGATGAAAAACTGTTTTTT
TRBV6-5	-	TRBJ1-2	-	CASSPPGKRGYTF	TGTGCCAGCAGCCCCCCAGGCAAACGTGGCTACACCTTC
TRBV27	-	TRBJ2-7	TRBD2	CASSRTLLAGLRRYEQYF	TGTGCCAGCAGTCGGACTCTTTTAGCGGGACTAAGGAGGTACGAGCAGTACTTC
TRBV10-3	-	TRBJ1-1	TRBD1	CAISDRGQEAFF	TGTGCCATCAGTGATCGGGGACAGGAAGCTTTCTTT
TRBV5-5	-	TRBJ2-3	-	CASSFMGGQDTQYF	TGTGCCAGCAGCTTCATGGGGGGGCAAGATACGCAGTATTTT
TRBV9	-	TRBJ2-1	-	CASSRLVTTLNEQFF	TGTGCCAGCAGTAGACTAGTCACAACTCTGAATGAGCAGTTCTTC
TRBV4-1	-	TRBJ2-2	TRBD1	CASSRQGADGELFF	TGCGCCAGCAGCCGACAGGGGGCGGACGGGGAGCTGTTTTTT
TRBV7-5	-	TRBJ2-1	-	CARSLVVGSGGPIYNEQFF	TGTGCCAGAAGCTTAGTAGTGGGTAGCGGGGGGCCAATCTACAATGAGCAGTTCTTC
TRBV27	-	TRBJ2-1	TRBD1	CASSLPGTGVVEQFF	TGTGCCAGCAGTTTGCCCGGGACAGGGGTGGTTGAGCAGTTCTTC
TRBV15	-	TRBJ2-2	TRBD2	CATSRSGSTTGELFF	TGTGCCACCAGCAGAAGCGGGAGTACCACCGGGGAGCTGTTTTTT
TRBV5-6	-	TRBJ2-1	-	CASSLREESSYNEQFF	TGTGCCAGCAGCTTGCGTGAGGAAAGCTCCTACAATGAGCAGTTCTTC
TRBV10-3	-	TRBJ1-2	TRBD1	CAISELTGGANYGYTF	TGTGCCATCAGTGAGTTGACAGGGGGCGCTAACTATGGCTACACCTTC
TRBV6-4	-	TRBJ1-6	-	CASRGETNSPLHF	TGTGCCAGCCGAGGAGAGACTAATTCACCCCTCCACTTT
TRBV5-1	-	TRBJ2-1	TRBD2	CASSSRLQREAGEQFF	TGCGCCAGCAGCTCTAGGCTACAGCGGGAGGCCGGTGAGCAGTTCTTC
TRBV3-1/TRBV3-2	-	TRBJ1-2	-	CASSSQAYGYTF	TGTGCCAGCAGTTCCCAGGCCTATGGCTACACCTTC
TRBV13	-	TRBJ2-7	-	CASSLEGGNYEQYF	TGTGCCAGCAGCTTAGAAGGGGGTAACTACGAGCAGTACTTC
TRBV27	-	TRBJ2-5	TRBD2	CASSLMGLATETQYF	TGTGCCAGCAGTTTAATGGGACTAGCTACCGAGACCCAGTACTTC
TRBV2	-	TRBJ2-5	TRBD2	CASNRGTRGQETQYF	TGTGCCAGCAATCGGGGGACTAGGGGGCAAGAGACCCAGTACTTC
TRBV13	-	TRBJ1-1	TRBD1	CASSAHKPGQGLISEAFF	TGTGCCAGCAGCGCCCACAAACCGGGACAGGGCTTAATTTCTGAAGCTTTCTTT
TRBV18	-	TRBJ2-1	-	CASSPTGTRSPNEQFF	TGTGCCAGCTCACCGACAGGGACTAGAAGCCCTAATGAGCAGTTCTTC
TRBV27	-	TRBJ1-2	-	CASSLTGTPYGYTF	TGTGCCAGCAGCCTGACCGGGACTCCCTATGGCTACACCTTC
TRBV27	-	TRBJ2-7	TRBD1	CASSLRDRVYEQYF	TGTGCCAGCAGTCTTCGGGACAGGGTCTACGAGCAGTACTTC
TRBV5-1	-	TRBJ2-7	TRBD2	CASRISGSDYEQYF	TGCGCCAGCAGGATTAGCGGGAGTGACTACGAGCAGTACTTC
TRBV14	-	TRBJ2-2	-	CASSQVLPGVNTGELFF	TGTGCCAGCAGCCAAGTTTTACCTGGAGTAAACACCGGGGAGCTGTTTTTT
TRBV19	once	TRBJ2-7	TRBD2	CASSIDGTSLSYEQYF	TGTGCCAGTAGTATAGACGGGACTAGCCTATCCTACGAGCAGTACTTC
TRBV19	-	TRBJ1-2	-	CASSNRAFYGYTF	TGTGCCAGCAGCAACAGGGCCTTCTATGGCTACACCTTC
TRBV30	-	TRBJ1-2	-	CAWSVQNLYGYTF	TGTGCCTGGAGTGTACAGAACCTCTATGGCTACACCTTC
TRBV19	-	TRBJ2-5	TRBD1	CASSTAGGNIETQYF	TGTGCCAGTAGTACGGCAGGGGGCAATATAGAGACCCAGTACTTC
TRBV10-3	-	TRBJ1-2	-	CAISEDTYGYTF	TGTGCCATCAGTGAAGACACCTATGGCTACACCTTC
TRBV5-4	-	TRBJ1-4	-	CASRQWGNNGELFF	TGTGCCAGCAGGCAGTGGGGCAACAATGGGGAACTGTTTTTT
TRBV5-1	-	TRBJ2-7	TRBD2	CASAMGGSSYEQYF	TGCGCCAGTGCGATGGGGGGGAGCTCCTACGAGCAGTACTTC
TRBV2	once	TRBJ1-1	-	CASSRQVNTEAFF	TGTGCCAGCAGTAGACAGGTGAACACTGAAGCTTTCTTT
TRBV27	once	TRBJ2-7	TRBD2	CASSWTSGRNYEQYF	TGTGCCAGCAGTTGGACTAGCGGGAGAAACTACGAGCAGTACTTC
TRBV6-5	many	TRBJ2-5	-	CASSRDNRETQYF	TGTGCCAGCAGTCGGGACAACAGGGAGACCCAGTACTTC
TRBV5-1	-	TRBJ2-5	TRBD2	CASSLASGQETQYF	TGCGCCAGCAGCTTAGCTAGCGGGCAAGAGACCCAGTACTTC
TRBV5-1	-	TRBJ2-3	-	CASSLVAGDTQYF	TGCGCCAGCAGCTTGGTTGCGGGAGATACGCAGTATTTT
TRBV29-1	few	TRBJ1-2	TRBD1	CSAEGQGAYGYTF	TGCAGCGCCGAGGGACAGGGGGCTTATGGCTACACCTTC
TRBV2	-	TRBJ1-2	TRBD1	CASKLTGPNYGYTF	TGTGCCAGCAAGCTGACAGGGCCTAACTATGGCTACACCTTC
TRBV6-6	-	TRBJ1-1	-	CASEQVSTEAFF	TGTGCCAGCGAACAGGTTTCGACTGAAGCTTTCTTT
TRBV28	-	TRBJ1-5	-	CASTSEGLQPQHF	TGTGCCAGCACCTCGGAGGGATTACAGCCCCAGCATTTT
TRBV6-5	-	TRBJ1-5	-	CASSPRGTIIPQHF	TGTGCCAGCAGTCCCAGGGGAACTATCATTCCCCAGCATTTT
TRBV5-1	-	TRBJ2-3	-	CASSLTTQGTDTQYF	TGCGCCAGCAGCTTGACCACCCAGGGCACAGATACGCAGTATTTT
TRBV2	-	TRBJ2-6	TRBD2	CASSELAGAGANVLTF	TGTGCCAGCAGTGAATTGGCGGGGGCTGGGGCCAACGTCCTGACTTTC
TRBV6-2/TRBV6-3	-	TRBJ2-1	TRBD2	CASRPSGGANEQFF	TGTGCCAGCAGGCCTAGCGGGGGGGCTAATGAGCAGTTCTTC
TRBV7-2	-	TRBJ2-7	TRBD2	CASSLALRAGGREQYF	TGTGCCAGCAGCTTAGCCCTCAGGGCGGGGGGGCGCGAGCAGTACTTC
TRBV7-6	few	TRBJ1-3	-	CASSLEWGDRPLSGNTIYF	TGTGCCAGCAGCTTAGAATGGGGAGACAGGCCCCTCTCTGGAAACACCATATATTTT
TRBV4-1	-	TRBJ1-6	-	CASSHQTGQGGNSPLHF	TGCGCCAGCAGCCACCAGACAGGCCAAGGTGGGAATTCACCCCTCCACTTT
TRBV20-1	-	TRBJ2-1	-	CSASPTGSSDEQFF	TGCAGTGCAAGTCCCACAGGGTCTTCGGATGAGCAGTTCTTC
TRBV24-1	-	TRBJ1-2	-	CATGMGGDYGYTF	TGTGCCACCGGAATGGGGGGGGACTATGGCTACACCTTC
TRBV11-3	-	TRBJ2-5	-	CASSPRMSETQYF	TGTGCCAGCAGCCCACGAATGAGTGAGACCCAGTACTTC
TRBV6-5	-	TRBJ2-7	TRBD1	CASRTGTGVNEQYF	TGTGCCAGCAGAACCGGGACAGGGGTAAACGAGCAGTACTTC